These T cell receptor beta chains were read from a single sample in a study of blood T cell repertoires in COVID-19. Profiled with immunoSEQ multiplex PCR; TCRdb holds only in-frame clones, not every one. Counted here are roughly 68,000 clones, approximately 88% occurring once; the ten biggest clones make up around two fifths. The sample was peripheral blood. Receptors were obtained from a woman aged 55-69 years with COVID-19, enrolled during active disease. CDR3s leave out the opening cysteine and the closing phenylalanine or tryptophan.

>TRBJ2-5|11|TRBV6-5
ASSYGAEWAQY
>TRBJ1-1|15|TRBV13
ASSYPYRGGVNTEAF
>TRBJ2-5|13|TRBV7-2
ASSLEGQPGKTQY
>TRBJ2-3|14|TRBV4-1
ASSQDNDRGPDTQY
>TRBJ1-2|12|TRBV28
ASSSGTVPYGYT
>TRBJ1-5|13|TRBV5-1
ASSSGQGGDQPQH
>TRBJ2-2|13|TRBV18
ASSPPGLPNGELF
>TRBJ2-2|15|TRBV9
ASSVVSSGGATGELF
>TRBJ2-4|13|TRBV28
ATHESMLAKNIQY
>TRBJ2-4|11|TRBV6-5
ASSGQSVYIQY
>TRBJ2-1|14|TRBV28
ASRRVVDPEVDEQF
>TRBJ2-7|15|TRBV28
ASSLSVSGSGFHEQY
>TRBJ1-5|10|TRBV6-2/TRBV6-3
ASSYPVQPQH
>TRBJ1-6|13|TRBV9
ASSEDGGGLSPLH
>TRBJ2-6|13|TRBV3-1/TRBV3-2
ASSQDSTGANVLT
>TRBJ1-2|13|TRBV5-1
ASSLTGGSSYGYT
>TRBJ2-3|12|TRBV5-4
ASSSTGSTDTQY
>TRBJ1-1|12|TRBV27
ASSLITGNTEAF
>TRBJ1-6|13|TRBV6-5
ASSKGQGKNSPLH
>TRBJ2-7|13|TRBV11-2
ASSSLRDRGYEQY
>TRBJ2-7|13|TRBV7-9
ASSRRGALRDEQY
>TRBJ1-1|15|TRBV23-1
ASSQSKAGRTRTEAF
>TRBJ1-1|15|TRBV6-2/TRBV6-3
ASSYPHPGAENTEAF
>TRBJ2-1|14|TRBV4-3
ASSQDLSETYNEQF
>TRBJ1-1|11|TRBV5-5
ASSFLINTEAF
>TRBJ1-5|12|TRBV6-5
ASNDGPEGQPQH
>TRBJ1-2|10|TRBV6-5
ASSYDNIGYT
>TRBJ2-2|11|TRBV29-1
SVVVSGNGELF
>TRBJ2-3|12|TRBV20-1
SASPNRGSYTQY
>TRBJ1-5|11|TRBV6-5
ASSYLANQPQH
>TRBJ2-7|14|TRBV18
ASSPSGTHRRDEQY
>TRBJ2-5|12|TRBV5-1
ASTRSGFQETQY
>TRBJ2-2|16|TRBV6-2/TRBV6-3
ASSYSRLAARNTGELF
>TRBJ2-7|12|TRBV13
ASSPPGLPYEQY
>TRBJ1-2|9|TRBV30
AWSTAYGYT
>TRBJ2-2|11|TRBV5-5
ASSLGYERKVF
>TRBJ2-1|12|TRBV18
ASIRDISTNEQF